This T cell receptor beta chain was documented in a study of beta chain features in type 1 diabetes. General study results and limits: TCRB CDR3s were moderately but significantly shorter in Type 1 diabetes patients in all four CD4+ subsets. Naive, central memory and regulatory TCRB repertoires appeared more similar among patients than healthy donors.

Germline V gives CDR1 GTSNPN, CDR2 SVGIG (reference sequence). The CDR3 has 13 residues. Trimming removed 4 bases from V and 9 bases from J; junction bases left unmatched: 7. As every portion of the isolated RNA was reverse transcribed, the sequencing read expressed TCRB transcripts. Libraries were prepared by immunoSEQ multiplex PCR; TCRdb keeps only in-frame clonotypes and omits some of them. The repertoire holds almost 350,000 clones, with roughly a fifth as singletons. This clone occurred a few times. What it recognizes is unknown. The source is a woman aged 18 to 35 in good health. The chain uses TRBV30 and TRBJ2-1; 9 bases are a match to TRBD2. Source material: naive CD4+ T cells from blood. CDR3 residues: CAWMREGRSEQFF. The CDR3 DNA reads as TGTGCCTGGATGCGGGAGGGCCGAAGTGAGCAGTTCTTC.